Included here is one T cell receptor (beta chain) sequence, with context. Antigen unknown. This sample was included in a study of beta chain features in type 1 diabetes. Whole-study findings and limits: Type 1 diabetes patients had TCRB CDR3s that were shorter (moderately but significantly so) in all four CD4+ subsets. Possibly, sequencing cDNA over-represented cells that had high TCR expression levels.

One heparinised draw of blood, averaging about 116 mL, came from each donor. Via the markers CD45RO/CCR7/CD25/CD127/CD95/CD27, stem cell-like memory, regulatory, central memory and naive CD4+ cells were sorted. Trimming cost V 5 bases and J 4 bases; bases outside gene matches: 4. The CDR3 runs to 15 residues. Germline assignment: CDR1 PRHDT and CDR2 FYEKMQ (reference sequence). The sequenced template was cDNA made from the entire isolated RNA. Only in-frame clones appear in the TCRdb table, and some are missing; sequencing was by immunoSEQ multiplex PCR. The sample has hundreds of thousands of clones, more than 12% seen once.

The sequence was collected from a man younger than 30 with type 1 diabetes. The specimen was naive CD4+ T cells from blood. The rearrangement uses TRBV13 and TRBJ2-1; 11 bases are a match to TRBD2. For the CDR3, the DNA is TGTGCCAGCAGCCCTACTAGCGGGAGTTACAATGAGCAGTTCTTC. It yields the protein CASSPTSGSYNEQFF.